This T cell receptor beta chain is drawn from a study of early T cells in non-severe SARS-CoV-2 infection. At the level of the study: RNA in bulk from unsorted whole blood was sequenced, and chains were unpaired.

This CDR3 comprises 14 residues. V lost 2 bases and J lost 3; bases outside the gene matches: 2. CDR1 and CDR2 from the germline V gene are LGHNA and YNFKEQ. The TCR library protocol attached unique molecular identifiers to the individual cDNA molecules. TCRdb redid the calling of the 5' RACE reads with MiXCR, one entry per CDR3 protein. The sample lists 26,000 or so distinct CDR3 sequences; roughly 4.6% were seen once. The specimen was whole blood. The rearrangement joins TRBV4-2 to TRBJ2-3; 7 nucleotides line up with TRBD2. The source is an adult who was a healthcare worker with PCR-confirmed SARS-CoV-2 infection or an uninfected control (not recorded which). CDR3 DNA: TGTGCCAGCAGCCAAAGCGGGGTTACAGATACGCAGTATTTT. Translated, it gives CASSQSGVTDTQYF.